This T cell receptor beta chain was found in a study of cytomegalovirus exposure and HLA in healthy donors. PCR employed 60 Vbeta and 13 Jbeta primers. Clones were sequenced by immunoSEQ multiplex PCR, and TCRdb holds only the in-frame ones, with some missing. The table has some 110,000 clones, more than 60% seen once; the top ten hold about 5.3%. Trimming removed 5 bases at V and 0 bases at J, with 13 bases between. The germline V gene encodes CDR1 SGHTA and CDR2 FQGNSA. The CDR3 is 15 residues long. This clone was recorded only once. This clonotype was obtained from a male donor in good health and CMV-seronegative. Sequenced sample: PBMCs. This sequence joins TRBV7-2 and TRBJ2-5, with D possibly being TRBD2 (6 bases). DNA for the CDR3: TGTGCCAGCAGCAAGCGCGGGGACCACCAAGAGACCCAGTACTTC. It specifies CASSKRGDHQETQYF.